The 13 T cell receptor beta chains below come from one sample, sequenced in a study of response to subunit inactivated influenza vaccine. One entry per CDR3 protein results from TCRdb running MiXCR on the RT-PCR reads. The sample consists of 650,000 or so distinct CDR3 sequences, around 15% of them appearing once. The starting material was PBMCs from blood, obtained 14 days before vaccination. These receptors were collected from a man in his fifties or sixties who received an inactivated influenza vaccine.

This clonotype has more than one count but fewer than ten. This chain links TRBV25-1 with TRBJ1-2, with 9 bases lining up with TRBD1. The CDR3 length is 14 residues. Per the germline V gene, CDR1 is MGHDK and CDR2 is SYGVNS. V shed 8 bases and J 8 bases; nucleotides not matched to a gene: 12. Written as DNA, the CDR3 is TGTGCCAGCGCTCCCGGGACAGGGTCTGCCGGCTACACCTTC. Translated: CASAPGTGSAGYTF.

This clonotype was picked up a small number of times. V is TRBV14 and J is TRBJ2-2; D might be TRBD1 (5 bases). Germline V gene sequence: CDR1 SGHDN, CDR2 FVKESK. The V gene lost 4 bases and the J gene lost 5 bases, with 23 bases spanning the gap. The CDR3 runs 18 residues. CDR3 loop: CASSPWVPGPKGTGELFF. For the CDR3, the DNA is TGTGCCAGCAGCCCGTGGGTGCCCGGGCCTAAGGGGACCGGGGAGCTGTTTTTT.

The V and J genes are TRBV5-6 and TRBJ2-3; perhaps TRBD1 as D (6 bases). The CDR3 has 14 residues. Germline CDR1 and CDR2: SGHDT and YYEEEE. Trimming took off 4 bases at V and 4 bases at J, with 13 bases between the two ends. The CDR3, as DNA: TGTGCCAGCAGCACAGGGATAAGCGCAGATACGCAGTATTTT. Its protein is CASSTGISADTQYF. The whole variable domain, filled in from reference TRBV5-6 and TRBJ2-3, reads DAGVTQSPTHLIKTRGQQVTLRCSPKSGHDTVSWYQQALGQGPQFIFQYYEEEERQRGNFPDRFSGHQFPNYSSELNVNALLLGDSALYLCASSTGISADTQYFGPGTRLTVL.

This clonotype has ten or more counts. The chain is built from TRBV20-1 and TRBJ2-1; D tentatively fits TRBD1 or TRBD2 (5 bases each). Between the trimmed V and J ends, which lost 7 bases and 6 bases, there was a span of 25 bases. From germline, CDR1 is DFQATT and CDR2 SNEGSKA (reference sequence). This CDR3 comprises 16 residues. CDR3 in amino acids: CSVGLITPMGVNEQFF. CDR3 nucleotides: TGCAGTGTCGGCCTGATAACTCCGATGGGGGTCAATGAGCAGTTCTTC.

In its sample, this clonotype was seen a few times. The V call is TRBV4-2, the J call TRBJ1-1; TRBD1 matches at 7 bases. This CDR3 has 15 amino acids. Germline lookup yields CDR1 LGHNA and CDR2 YNFKEQ. Unmatched junction bases numbered 7, after V lost 4 bases and J lost 2 bases. Here the CDR3 DNA reads TGTGCCAGCAGCCCAGGGGGGGCAGCCAACACTGAAGCTTTCTTT. It encodes CASSPGGAANTEAFF.

The gene calls are TRBV5-1 and TRBJ1-2, with D possibly TRBD1 on 5 matching bases. There are 13 residues in the CDR3. The V gene's germline CDR1 is SGHRS and CDR2 YFSETQ. Between the trimmed V and J ends, which lost 4 bases and 3 bases, there was a span of 10 bases. The CDR3 DNA reads TGCGCCAGCAGCATGACAGAGGACTATGGCTACACCTTC. It codes for CASSMTEDYGYTF.

This clonotype was seen a handful of times. V usage is TRBV7-2 and J usage is TRBJ1-5, with a possible D match to TRBD1 (5 bases). The V gene's germline CDR1 is SGHTA and CDR2 FQGNSA. Trimming stripped 1 base from V and 5 bases from J, with 15 bases between. The CDR3 loop spans 16 amino acids. CDR3 bases: TGTGCCAGCAGCTTAGGTTTGGCAGGGTCTCATCAGCCCCAGCATTTT. As protein: CASSLGLAGSHQPQHF.

Only a few counts were recorded for this clonotype. The rearrangement joins TRBV28 to TRBJ1-4; D is unresolved. Germline V gene sequence: CDR1 MDHEN, CDR2 SYDVKM. CDR3 size: 15 residues. The V gene lost 2 bases and the J gene lost 1 base, with 8 bases spanning the gap. For the CDR3, the DNA is TGTGCCAGCAGTTTAGGCGGAGGAACTAATGAAAAACTGTTTTTT. Protein product: CASSLGGGTNEKLFF.

The J gene is TRBJ2-7, the V gene TRBV6-5, with TRBD1 matching 10 bases. The CDR3 extends over 16 amino acids. V shed 1 base and J 0 bases; nucleotides not matched to a gene: 3. The germline V gene has CDR1 MNHEY and CDR2 SVGAGI. The CDR3 nucleotides read TGTGCCAGCAGTTACTGGACAGGGGGTAGCTCCTACGAGCAGTACTTC. Translation: CASSYWTGGSSYEQYF.

This clonotype appeared many times. The CDR3: CASSSSAGTDVPYNEQFF. The CDR3 DNA follows: TGCGCCAGCAGCTCTTCTGCCGGGACAGACGTACCGTACAATGAGCAGTTCTTC. This chain uses TRBV5-1 with TRBJ2-1, with TRBD1 matching over 7 bases. CDR1 and CDR2 (germline): SGHRS, YFSETQ. V shed 3 bases and J 4 bases; nucleotides not matched to a gene: 16. There are 18 residues in the CDR3.

This clonotype was found a few times. The chain carries TRBV11-2 and TRBJ1-2; D unclear. V was cut by 1 base and J by 0 bases, with 12 bases left in between. This CDR3 contains 16 residues. Germline V gives CDR1 SGHAT, CDR2 FQNNGV. CDR3 nucleotide sequence: TGTGCCAGCAGCTTAGGGTCGCGGGGTCCTAACTATGGCTACACCTTC. This translates into CASSLGSRGPNYGYTF.

The V and J genes are TRBV4-3 and TRBJ2-1; 8 nucleotides line up with TRBD2. The CDR3 runs to 17 residues. V shed 0 bases, J shed 7 bases, and the junction held 11 bases outside the gene matches. Per the germline V gene, CDR1 is LGHNA and CDR2 is YSLEER. CDR3 residues: CASSQDLASGGLNEQFF. The CDR3 nucleotides are TGCGCCAGCAGCCAAGACCTGGCGAGCGGGGGCTTGAATGAGCAGTTCTTC.

This clonotype was counted between two and nine times. The V call is TRBV9, the J call TRBJ2-3; no clear D. V lost 0 bases, J lost 4 bases, and 15 bases lay in between. The CDR3 is made up of 16 amino acids. Germline lookup yields CDR1 SGDLS and CDR2 YYNGEE. Here the CDR3 reads CASSVGLGFSSDTQYF. CDR3 DNA: TGTGCCAGCAGCGTAGGGCTCGGGTTCAGTTCAGATACGCAGTATTTT.